Below are 25 T cell receptor beta chains sequenced from a single sample in a study of shared clonotypes between healthy human individuals. Sequencing was performed with immunoSEQ multiplex PCR; in TCRdb, only in-frame clones are kept and a portion is missing. The sample has some 2.1 million clones; just over 90% are singletons. CD45RO-negative CD8 cells positively selected for CCR7 made up the naive population, which excluded terminally differentiated effector memory CD45RA+ cells. Sequencing input: naive CD8+ T cells from PBMCs. The receptors originated from a young man in good health. Some clones in this sample may be carry-over from other donors' samples.

This rearrangement joins TRBV14 to TRBJ2-7; TRBD2 aligns across 7 bases. Trimming cost V 4 bases and J 3 bases; bases outside gene matches: 18. Germline assignment: CDR1 SGHDN and CDR2 FVKESK. The CDR3 has 18 residues. CDR3 in DNA: TGTGCCAGCAGCCCATGGAAAAATAGCGGGCTAAGTCACTACGAGCAGTACTTC. It yields the protein CASSPWKNSGLSHYEQYF.

V gene TRBV4-1 combines with J gene TRBJ1-5; perhaps TRBD1 as D (5 bases). Germline CDR1 MGHRA, CDR2 YSYEKL. The CDR3 is made up of 15 amino acids. Trimming stripped 6 bases from V and 6 bases from J, with 18 bases between. The chain's CDR3 is CASSPFGGEAQPQHF. CDR3 nucleotide sequence: TGCGCCAGCAGTCCCTTCGGGGGGGAGGCTCAGCCCCAGCATTTT.

V gene TRBV5-6 combines with J gene TRBJ1-3; tentative D call: TRBD1 (6 bases). Germline assignment: CDR1 SGHDT and CDR2 YYEEEE. V lost 3 bases and J lost 0, with 16 bases in between. The CDR3 length is 17 residues. CDR3 in DNA: TGTGCCAGCAGCTCCGGACAGTTAACGAGCTCTGGAAACACCATATATTTT. Its translation is CASSSGQLTSSGNTIYF.

This chain connects TRBV7-9 to TRBJ1-1; 7 bases map to TRBD1. This CDR3 has 15 residues. CDR1 and CDR2 (germline): SEHNR, FQNEAQ (reference sequence). V trimming: 4 bases; J trimming: 0 bases; junction bases outside the gene matches: 5. Written as DNA, the CDR3 is TGTGCCAGCAGCTCCCCAGGGGGGATGAACACTGAAGCTTTCTTT. The encoded protein is CASSSPGGMNTEAFF.

This chain connects TRBV19 to TRBJ2-1; D is possibly TRBD1 (6 bases). This CDR3 region has 15 residues. Trimming cost V 8 bases and J 3 bases, with 17 bases left between them. Germline V CDR1 and CDR2: LNHDA, SQIVND (reference sequence). The CDR3 loop reads CASAEQGSYYNEQFF. The CDR3 nucleotides are TGTGCCAGTGCCGAACAGGGATCTTACTACAATGAGCAGTTCTTC.

The V and J genes are TRBV10-1 and TRBJ2-2, with 9 nucleotides matching TRBD2. V shed 6 bases and J 4 bases; nucleotides not matched to a gene: 9. CDR1 is WNHNN, CDR2 SYGVQD, per germline (reference sequence). This CDR3 spans 16 amino acids. The CDR3 bases are TGCGCCAGCAGCCCGGACGAACTAGCGGGCACCGGGGAGCTGTTTTTT. Translated, it gives CASSPDELAGTGELFF.

The rearrangement uses TRBV7-9 and TRBJ1-3; weak D call: TRBD1 (6 bases). This CDR3 spans 13 amino acids. Looked up from germline, CDR1 is SEHNR and CDR2 is FQNEAQ (reference sequence). The ends were cut back, 6 bases at V and 7 bases at J, with 13 bases in the middle. Here the CDR3 DNA reads TGTGCCAGCAGGAACGGAGGGGGGAACACCATATATTTT. Translated: CASRNGGGNTIYF. The variable domain in full, with the rest retrieved from reference TRBV7-9 and TRBJ1-3, is DTGVSQNPRHKITKRGQNVTFRCDPISEHNRLYWYRQTLGQGPEFLTYFQNEAQLEKSRLLSDRFSAERPKGSFSTLEIQRTEQGDSAMYLCASRNGGGNTIYFGEGSWLTVV.

This rearrangement joins TRBV5-4 to TRBJ1-2, with a weak D call TRBD1 (5 bases). This CDR3 spans 16 amino acids. Germline V gene data show CDR1 as SGHNT and CDR2 as YYREEE (reference sequence). V was pared by 6 bases and J by 4 bases, with 22 bases between. CDR3: CASTLGTSVRIYGYTF. CDR3 DNA sequence: TGTGCCAGCACCCTGGGGACTTCAGTGCGGATCTATGGCTACACCTTC.

The chain uses TRBV28 and TRBJ1-1; D is possibly TRBD1 (6 bases). V shed 6 bases and J shed 0 bases, with 14 bases lying between them. Germline V lookup: CDR1 MDHEN, CDR2 SYDVKM. CDR3 size: 15 residues. CDR3 residues: CASRVDRRLNTEAFF. In DNA, the CDR3 is TGTGCCAGCAGGGTCGACAGGCGTTTGAACACTGAAGCTTTCTTT.

The genes are TRBV10-1 and TRBJ2-1; 7 bases fit TRBD2. V shed 6 bases, J shed 4 bases, and the junction held 18 bases outside the gene matches. The CDR3 sequence is 18 residues long. Germline-derived CDR1 and CDR2 are WNHNN and SYGVQD (reference sequence). CDR3 in amino acids: CASRPNDPGLGGYNEQFF. The CDR3 nucleotides read TGCGCCAGCAGGCCCAACGACCCCGGACTAGGAGGGTACAATGAGCAGTTCTTC.

This clone was counted once. The chain joins TRBV9 to TRBJ1-3; D is uncertain. There are 15 residues in the CDR3. The ends were cut back, 0 bases at V and 0 bases at J, with 7 bases in the middle. Germline V lookup: CDR1 SGDLS, CDR2 YYNGEE. Here the CDR3 reads CASSVADGSGNTIYF. Here the CDR3 DNA reads TGTGCCAGCAGCGTAGCGGATGGCTCTGGAAACACCATATATTTT.

The chain uses TRBV9 and TRBJ2-1; 13 nucleotides align to TRBD2. Germline CDR1 and CDR2: SGDLS and YYNGEE. The CDR3 runs 16 residues. Trimming took 4 bases from V and 7 from J; bases not matched to a gene: 8. The CDR3 bases are TGTGCCAGCAGCTCAAGACTAGCGGGAGGTAATAATGAGCAGTTCTTC. It yields the protein CASSSRLAGGNNEQFF. Using reference TRBV9 and TRBJ2-1 for the parts outside the CDR3, the full variable domain is DSGVTQTPKHLITATGQRVTLRCSPRSGDLSVYWYQQSLDQGLQFLIQYYNGEERAKGNILERFSAQQFPDLHSELNLSSLELGDSALYFCASSSRLAGGNNEQFFGPGTRLTVL.

J is TRBJ1-5 and V is TRBV27; D is uncertain. The germline V gene has CDR1 MNHEY and CDR2 SMNVEV (reference sequence). The CDR3 loop spans 15 amino acids. V shed 5 bases and J shed 2 bases, with 13 bases lying between them. Here the CDR3 reads CASSPLPGGNQPQHF. The CDR3 DNA reads TGTGCCAGCAGTCCTCTCCCTGGAGGCAATCAGCCCCAGCATTTT.

The rearrangement joins TRBV15 to TRBJ2-5; TRBD1 agrees at 8 bases. This CDR3 contains 17 residues. Germline V gene data show CDR1 as LNHNV and CDR2 as YYDKDF (reference sequence). J gave up 4 bases and V 0 bases, and 10 bases lay outside the gene matches. The CDR3 DNA sequence: TGTGCCACCAGCAGAGATGCACAGGGGGACGGCCCAGAGACCCAGTACTTC. This translates into CATSRDAQGDGPETQYF. The full variable domain, its missing parts supplied by reference TRBV15 and TRBJ2-5, is DAMVIQNPRYQVTQFGKPVTLSCSQTLNHNVMYWYQQKSSQAPKLLFHYYDKDFNNEADTPDNFQSRRPNTSFCFLDIRSPGLGDTAMYLCATSRDAQGDGPETQYFGPGTRLLVL.

This clone was observed a few times. This rearrangement joins TRBV29-1 to TRBJ1-4; D unresolved. The CDR3 length is 11 residues. Germline values: CDR1 SQVTM, CDR2 ANQGSEA. Trimming left V 5 bases short and J 11 bases short, with 12 bases between. The chain's CDR3 is CSVRAEGKLFF. The CDR3, as DNA: TGCAGCGTTAGGGCAGAAGGGAAACTGTTTTTT.

Only one count was recorded for this clone. This chain joins TRBV4-1 and TRBJ2-7; 9 bases match TRBD1. The CDR3 has 15 amino acids. Unmatched junction bases numbered 8, after V lost 4 bases and J lost 4 bases. In germline, CDR1 is MGHRA, CDR2 YSYEKL. DNA of the CDR3: TGCGCCAGCAGCCCCCAAGCCGGACAGGGGTACGAGCAGTACTTC. Its protein is CASSPQAGQGYEQYF.

The chain joins TRBV6-7 to TRBJ2-7; 7 bases are shared with TRBD2. TRBV6-7 belongs to the ORF category, with a function that is uncertain. The CDR3 is 13 residues long. V trimming: 0 bases; J trimming: 6 bases; junction bases outside the gene matches: 2. This CDR3 is CASSYSSGTEQYF. The DNA for the CDR3 is TGTGCCAGCAGTTACTCGAGCGGGACCGAGCAGTACTTC.

The chain couples TRBV6-6 to TRBJ2-1, with no clear D. V lost 5 bases, J lost 5 bases, and 19 bases lay in between. The CDR3 is made up of 16 amino acids. CDR1 and CDR2 (germline): MNHNY, SVGAGI (reference sequence). The CDR3, as DNA: TGTGCCAGCAGTCCAACTCGCGTAGGTGGGAACAATGAGCAGTTCTTC. Amino acids: CASSPTRVGGNNEQFF.

The chain combines TRBV18 with TRBJ2-7, with 8 bases identical to TRBD2. The CDR3 is 17 residues long. V lost 3 bases to trimming and J lost 2 bases; unmatched junction nucleotides: 12. The germline V gene has CDR1 KGHSH and CDR2 LQKENI. CDR3 sequence: CASSPPVISGTPYEQYF. The CDR3 DNA sequence: TGTGCCAGCTCACCCCCCGTTATTAGCGGGACTCCCTACGAGCAGTACTTC.

The CDR3 reads CASSLGTGDTEAFF. In DNA form, the CDR3 reads TGTGCCAGCAGCTTGGGAACGGGGGACACTGAAGCTTTCTTT. The chain has TRBV5-4 and TRBJ1-1; D perhaps matches TRBD1 (5 bases). CDR1 and CDR2 (germline): SGHNT, YYREEE (reference sequence). V was clipped by 0 bases and J by 3 bases, with 9 bases between them. The CDR3 extends over 14 amino acids.

V gene TRBV5-6 combines with J gene TRBJ2-7, with D perhaps matching TRBD2 (5 bases). Per the germline V gene, CDR1 is SGHDT and CDR2 is YYEEEE. The CDR3 consists of 13 residues. The V gene lost 3 bases and the J gene lost 3 bases, with 10 bases spanning the gap. DNA for the CDR3: TGTGCCAGCAGCTCGGACTGGGGCTACGAGCAGTACTTC. It translates to CASSSDWGYEQYF. The whole variable domain, remainder taken from reference TRBV5-6 and TRBJ2-7, is DAGVTQSPTHLIKTRGQQVTLRCSPKSGHDTVSWYQQALGQGPQFIFQYYEEEERQRGNFPDRFSGHQFPNYSSELNVNALLLGDSALYLCASSSDWGYEQYFGPGTRLTVT.

CDR3: CASSPWDSDNYGYTF. CDR3 nucleotides: TGTGCCAGCTCACCTTGGGACAGCGATAACTATGGCTACACCTTC. The chain carries TRBV18 and TRBJ1-2; 7 nucleotides match TRBD1. CDR1 is KGHSH and CDR2 is LQKENI in the germline V gene. This CDR3 is 15 amino acids long. The trim removed 3 bases at V and 1 base at J, leaving 5 bases unmatched.

This chain connects TRBV29-1 to TRBJ2-1; D perhaps matches TRBD2 (6 bases). This CDR3 is 16 amino acids long. The V end lost 4 bases, the J end lost 4 bases, and 20 bases lay between the germline ends. The germline CDR1 and CDR2 sequences are SQVTM and ANQGSEA. The CDR3 region has the DNA TGCAGCGTTGTCCCCCACGACACCGGGACTTACAATGAGCAGTTCTTC. It is translated as CSVVPHDTGTYNEQFF.

V usage is TRBV18 and J usage is TRBJ2-3, with 7 bases fitting TRBD2. After removal of 4 bases from V and 0 bases from J, the junction contained 10 bases not matched to a gene. The CDR3 is 17 amino acids. CDR1 is KGHSH, CDR2 LQKENI, per germline. CDR3 sequence: CASSLPGGTPSTDTQYF. DNA for the CDR3: TGTGCCAGCTCACTGCCGGGAGGCACCCCTAGCACAGATACGCAGTATTTT.

The rearrangement uses TRBV2 and TRBJ2-3; TRBD1 is a possible D gene (5 bases). CDR3 length: 15 amino acids. V was shortened by 0 bases and J by 0 bases, with 7 bases between the two germline ends. Germline V gives CDR1 SNHLY, CDR2 FYNNEI. The CDR3 loop is CASSEAGASTDTQYF. CDR3 DNA: TGTGCCAGCAGTGAAGCAGGGGCTAGCACAGATACGCAGTATTTT. Supplemented by reference TRBV2 and TRBJ2-3, the full variable domain reads EPEVTQTPSHQVTQMGQEVILRCVPISNHLYFYWYRQILGQKVEFLVSFYNNEISEKSEIFDDQFSVERPDGSNFTLKIRSTKLEDSAMYFCASSEAGASTDTQYFGPGTRLTVL.